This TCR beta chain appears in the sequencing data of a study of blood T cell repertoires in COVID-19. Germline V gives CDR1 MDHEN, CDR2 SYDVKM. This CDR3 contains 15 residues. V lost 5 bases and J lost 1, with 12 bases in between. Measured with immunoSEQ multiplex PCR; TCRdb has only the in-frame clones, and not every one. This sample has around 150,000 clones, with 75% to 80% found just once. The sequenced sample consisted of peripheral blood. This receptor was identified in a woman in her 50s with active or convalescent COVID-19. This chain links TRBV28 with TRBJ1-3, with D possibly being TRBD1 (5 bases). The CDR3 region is CASSPQGGSGNTIYF. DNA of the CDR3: TGTGCCAGCAGTCCTCAGGGTGGATCTGGAAACACCATATATTTT.